One sample yielded the 11 T cell receptor beta chains listed below, sequenced in a study of cytomegalovirus exposure and HLA in healthy donors. The primer mix had 60 Vbeta and 13 Jbeta primers. Only in-frame clones appear in the TCRdb table, and some are missing; sequencing was by immunoSEQ multiplex PCR. The sample records about 160,000 clones, about 72% being singletons. What was sequenced was PBMCs. The receptors were gathered from a man aged 50 to 59 in good health and CMV-seropositive.

The chain carries TRBV10-3 and TRBJ1-2, with TRBD1 as a possible D gene (6 bases). With 8 bases removed from V and 0 bases from J, the gap between germline ends came to 13 bases. Per the germline V gene, CDR1 is ENHRY and CDR2 is SYGVKD. There are 14 residues in the CDR3. DNA of the CDR3: TGTGCCATCGGGGACATGGTACCTAACTATGGCTACACCTTC. It yields the protein CAIGDMVPNYGYTF.

This clone was detected a few times. In nucleotides, the CDR3 is TGTGCCAGCAGCGTAGTCGGGGGACTAGCGGGCACAGATACGCAGTATTTT. It yields the protein CASSVVGGLAGTDTQYF. The chain has TRBV9 and TRBJ2-3; 11 bases are a match to TRBD2. The CDR3 is 17 residues long. Germline CDR1 reads SGDLS; CDR2 reads YYNGEE. The V gene end was trimmed by 0 bases and the J gene end by 1 base; junction bases not matched to a gene: 4.

The chain recombines TRBV10-3 with TRBJ1-1; possible D gene TRBD1, 6 bases. The CDR3 loop spans 15 amino acids. Per the germline V gene, CDR1 is ENHRY and CDR2 is SYGVKD. With 5 bases removed from V and 1 base from J, the gap between germline ends came to 14 bases. This CDR3 reads CAISNGQRQNTEAFF. The CDR3 nucleotides read TGTGCCATCAGTAATGGACAGCGTCAGAACACTGAAGCTTTCTTT.

The chain combines TRBV5-4 with TRBJ1-1, with 9 positions matching TRBD1. Germline-derived CDR1 and CDR2 are SGHNT and YYREEE (reference sequence). The length of the CDR3 is 18 residues. Trimming took 0 bases from V and 7 from J; bases not matched to a gene: 16. The CDR3 here is CASSLGLLTGGRGGEAFF. CDR3 in DNA: TGTGCCAGCAGCTTGGGCCTCCTCACAGGGGGCCGGGGAGGTGAAGCTTTCTTT.

This clone was counted only a few times. V is TRBV25-1 and J is TRBJ1-6; TRBD1 matches at 7 bases. From germline, CDR1 is MGHDK and CDR2 SYGVNS. Trimming at V came to 6 bases and at J to 10 bases, leaving 9 bases not matched to a gene. The CDR3 contains 14 residues. The chain's CDR3 is CASSRGDRSSPLHF. The CDR3 DNA reads as TGTGCCAGCAGCAGGGGGGACAGAAGCTCACCCCTCCACTTT.

The V and J genes are TRBV18 and TRBJ2-2, with 8 positions matching TRBD1. The ends lost 6 bases at V and 3 bases at J; junction bases unmatched: 6. From germline, CDR1 is KGHSH and CDR2 LQKENI. CDR3 length equals 15 residues. CDR3 residues: CASSPETGDTGELFF. DNA of the CDR3: TGTGCCAGCTCCCCGGAGACAGGGGACACCGGGGAGCTGTTTTTT.

This chain joins TRBV7-2 and TRBJ2-5; 9 bases fit TRBD1. V was pared by 3 bases and J by 5 bases, with 10 bases of the junction left unmatched. CDR1 and CDR2 (germline): SGHTA, FQGNSA. The CDR3 extends over 16 amino acids. CDR3: CASSFNTGGRSETQYF. The CDR3 DNA is TGTGCCAGCAGCTTCAATACAGGGGGCAGATCGGAGACCCAGTACTTC.

In this sample, this clone turned up once. The chain employs TRBV7-9 and TRBJ1-6; TRBD1 aligns across 10 bases. The CDR3 runs 16 residues. Trimming took 5 bases from V and 7 from J; bases not matched to a gene: 8. Germline V CDR1 and CDR2: SEHNR, FQNEAQ (reference sequence). CDR3 coding DNA: TGTGCCAGCAGCCCGGGACAGGGGACAAGAAATTCACCCCTCCACTTT. Translated, it gives CASSPGQGTRNSPLHF.

The CDR3 sequence: CASSLPSGGAGEQYF. DNA of the CDR3: TGTGCCAGCAGCTTACCTAGCGGGGGGGCAGGGGAGCAGTACTTC. The chain employs TRBV7-9 and TRBJ2-7; 12 bases are a match to TRBD2. Germline V lookup: CDR1 SEHNR, CDR2 FQNEAQ (reference sequence). V shed 2 bases, J shed 7 bases, and the junction held 6 bases outside the gene matches. The CDR3 covers 15 residues.

This clone was detected a few times. The chain is built from TRBV7-9 and TRBJ1-1; TRBD1 might be the D (6 bases). The germline CDR1 and CDR2 sequences are SEHNR and FQNEAQ (reference sequence). V lost 5 bases and J lost 2, with 15 bases in between. CDR3 length: 15 residues. CDR3 amino acids: CASSLQTGLNTEAFF. Written as DNA, the CDR3 is TGTGCCAGCAGCCTACAGACAGGCCTTAACACTGAAGCTTTCTTT.

The V call is TRBV9, the J call TRBJ2-5; TRBD1 matches 8 bases. The CDR3 is 15 amino acids. Germline V gives CDR1 SGDLS, CDR2 YYNGEE. V dropped 4 bases and J dropped 4; count of bases not matched to a gene: 9. CDR3 DNA: TGTGCCAGCAGCACAGACAGGGGAGTTTCAGAGACCCAGTACTTC. This codes for CASSTDRGVSETQYF.